This passage covers 29 T cell receptor beta chains from one sample sequenced in a study of CD8+ T cells in alopecia areata. RNA extraction was followed by reverse transcription into cDNA, which acted as the sequencing template. The repertoire was sequenced with immunoSEQ multiplex PCR; TCRdb's copy has only in-frame clones and lacks some. The profile shows under 110,000 clones, about three fifths of them singletons. Described treatment: oral pan-JAK inhibitor, 5-10 mg twice daily. The material sequenced was CD8+ T cells sorted from blood, taken at approximately week 60, from a patient treated with tofacitinib. All receptors come from a human donor with alopecia areata.

The chain joins TRBV7-8 to TRBJ1-5; the match to TRBD1 covers 10 bases. Germline trimming cut 5 bases from V and 5 bases from J; bases unmatched to any gene: 6. The CDR3 loop spans 15 amino acids. Germline loops: CDR1 SGHVS, CDR2 FQNEAQ. The CDR3 here is CASSPDRGLYQPQHF. The CDR3 nucleotides are TGTGCCAGCAGCCCCGACAGGGGGCTGTATCAGCCCCAGCATTTT. Complete variable domain (other parts from reference TRBV7-8 and TRBJ1-5): GAGVSQSPRYKVAKRGQDVALRCDPISGHVSLFWYQQALGQGPEFLTYFQNEAQLDKSGLPSDRFFAERPEGSVSTLKIQRTQQEDSAVYLCASSPDRGLYQPQHFGDGTRLSIL.

The rearrangement uses TRBV27 and TRBJ2-2; 10 bases map to TRBD2. CDR3 length: 18 amino acids. Germline V gene data show CDR1 as MNHEY and CDR2 as SMNVEV (reference sequence). Germline trimming cut 4 bases from V and 7 bases from J; bases unmatched to any gene: 15. CDR3: CASSSPKGGLAFGGELFF. CDR3 coding DNA: TGTGCCAGCAGTTCTCCGAAGGGGGGACTAGCGTTTGGCGGGGAGCTGTTTTTT.

The gene calls are TRBV2 and TRBJ2-2, with D possibly matching TRBD2 (6 bases). Germline loops: CDR1 SNHLY, CDR2 FYNNEI. This CDR3 contains 15 residues. Trimming took 5 bases from V and 1 from J, leaving 11 bases between them. This CDR3 is CASSLTRGNTGELFF. CDR3 DNA sequence: TGTGCCAGCAGTCTAACGCGGGGGAACACCGGGGAGCTGTTTTTT.

The CDR3 DNA reads TGTGCCAGCAGCGCTGCCAGGAAGGGGGACACTGAAGCTTTCTTT. Its translation: CASSAARKGDTEAFF. The chain couples TRBV13 to TRBJ1-1, with D possibly being TRBD1 (6 bases). The CDR3 has 15 residues. CDR1 PRHDT and CDR2 FYEKMQ come from the germline V gene (reference sequence). The germline V and J ends were trimmed by 5 bases and 3 bases, with 16 bases remaining between them.

The table lists this clone with a few counts. The rearrangement joins TRBV29-1 to TRBJ1-2; 8 nucleotides agree with TRBD1. V lost 4 bases and J lost 6; bases outside the gene matches: 4. The CDR3 length is 12 residues. Germline V gene data show CDR1 as SQVTM and CDR2 as ANQGSEA. CDR3 protein: CSVVDRENGYTF. The CDR3 DNA reads as TGCAGCGTTGTGGACAGGGAGAATGGCTACACCTTC.

The genes are TRBV5-1 and TRBJ1-2; D is possibly TRBD1 (5 bases). Per germline, CDR1 SGHRS and CDR2 YFSETQ. The germline V and J ends were trimmed by 3 bases and 4 bases, with 10 bases remaining between them. This CDR3 has 13 amino acids. The CDR3 loop is CASSWRGGYGYTF. The CDR3 nucleotides read TGCGCCAGCAGCTGGCGGGGGGGCTATGGCTACACCTTC.

This chain links TRBV2 with TRBJ1-1; 7 nucleotides line up with TRBD1. In germline, CDR1 is SNHLY, CDR2 FYNNEI. The CDR3 has 15 residues. V was clipped by 6 bases and J by 5 bases; unmatched bases: 12. CDR3 sequence: CASRVLTGSRTEAFF. CDR3 nucleotide sequence: TGTGCCAGCAGAGTATTGACAGGGAGTAGGACTGAAGCTTTCTTT.

V usage is TRBV4-1 and J usage is TRBJ2-7; TRBD1 or TRBD2 may be the D gene (5 bases each). Trimming took 5 bases from V and 2 from J, leaving 13 bases between them. The CDR3 spans 14 residues. The V gene's germline CDR1 is MGHRA and CDR2 YSYEKL. CDR3 nucleotides: TGCGCCAGCAGCGGCCGGGACGGGACCTACGAGCAGTACTTC. It translates to CASSGRDGTYEQYF.

The V call is TRBV9, the J call TRBJ1-1, with 7 bases that match TRBD1. V dropped 4 bases and J dropped 7; count of bases not matched to a gene: 7. The CDR3 is 13 amino acids. In germline, CDR1 is SGDLS, CDR2 YYNGEE. DNA of the CDR3: TGTGCCAGCAGCCCGAAGGGGGCCTATGAAGCTTTCTTT. Protein: CASSPKGAYEAFF.

The V call is TRBV7-8, the J call TRBJ2-2, with D tentatively TRBD1 or TRBD2 (6 bases each). CDR1 and CDR2 (germline): SGHVS, FQNEAQ. This CDR3 comprises 17 residues. V dropped 3 bases and J dropped 2 bases, with 16 bases sitting between them. The CDR3 region is CASSFSRGLVNTGELFF. CDR3 sequence (DNA): TGTGCCAGCAGCTTCTCCCGGGGGCTCGTTAACACCGGGGAGCTGTTTTTT.

This clone was found a few times. This sequence joins TRBV30 and TRBJ2-1; no firm D call. V was clipped by 4 bases and J by 3 bases, with 7 bases between them. Germline CDR1 GTSNPN, CDR2 SVGIG (reference sequence). The CDR3 is made up of 12 amino acids. In DNA, the CDR3 is TGTGCCTGGAACGTCGACTACAATGAGCAGTTCTTC. This codes for CAWNVDYNEQFF.

The chain employs TRBV4-1 and TRBJ2-3; D might be TRBD2 (6 bases). The CDR3 spans 16 residues. The germline gives CDR1 MGHRA, CDR2 YSYEKL. The germline V and J ends were trimmed by 1 base and 4 bases, with 15 bases remaining between them. The CDR3 DNA is TGCGCCAGCAGCCAAGCCTCTAGCGTTCGGTCAGATACGCAGTATTTT. Amino acids: CASSQASSVRSDTQYF.

This clone showed up just a few times. The chain is built from TRBV6-5 and TRBJ2-3; perhaps TRBD1 as D (5 bases). In germline, CDR1 is MNHEY, CDR2 SVGAGI. The V and J ends lost 0 bases and 4 bases respectively, with 11 bases between them. The CDR3 covers 15 residues. In DNA, the CDR3 is TGTGCCAGCAGTTACTCGCTCAGGGATGCAGATACGCAGTATTTT. Encoded protein: CASSYSLRDADTQYF.

The V and J genes are TRBV7-2 and TRBJ2-7; D is ambiguous. There are 16 residues in the CDR3. Between the trimmed V and J ends, which lost 5 bases and 2 bases, there was a span of 19 bases. Germline V gives CDR1 SGHTA, CDR2 FQGNSA. The CDR3 coding sequence is TGTGCCAGCAGCCCTCTCCTGCGCGAATTCCCCTACGAGCAGTACTTC. Its protein product is CASSPLLREFPYEQYF.

This chain joins TRBV30 and TRBJ1-1; D is uncertain. Trimming stripped 1 base from V and 0 bases from J, with 9 bases between. Germline V gives CDR1 GTSNPN, CDR2 SVGIG (reference sequence). CDR3 length: 14 residues. The CDR3 here is CAWSEGGLNTEAFF. The CDR3 DNA reads TGTGCCTGGAGTGAGGGAGGGTTGAACACTGAAGCTTTCTTT.

V is TRBV6-5 and J is TRBJ1-1; TRBD1 matches 10 bases. This CDR3 contains 14 residues. Germline assignment: CDR1 MNHEY and CDR2 SVGAGI. The junction had 5 bases not matched to a gene; V was cut back by 6 bases and J by 4 bases. CDR3 in DNA: TGTGCCAGCAGGGGACAGGGGCCGAGCACTGAAGCTTTCTTT. Amino acids: CASRGQGPSTEAFF.

This clone appeared a single time. The chain employs TRBV29-1 and TRBJ2-7; 7 nucleotides align to TRBD1. The junction had 12 bases not matched to a gene; V was cut back by 7 bases and J by 3 bases. CDR3 size: 14 residues. In germline, CDR1 is SQVTM, CDR2 ANQGSEA. CDR3 sequence (DNA): TGCAGCGCCGAAGGTGTACAGGGGCACTACGAGCAGTACTTC. Amino acid sequence: CSAEGVQGHYEQYF.

The rearrangement uses TRBV5-4 and TRBJ2-3; tentatively, D is TRBD1 or TRBD2 (5 bases each). V lost 6 bases to trimming and J lost 2 bases, with 28 bases between them. The germline V gene encodes CDR1 SGHNT and CDR2 YYREEE (reference sequence). The CDR3 length is 19 residues. The CDR3 DNA sequence: TGTGCCAGCATCTTAGGCCTCCGGGACCCAGGTATGGCCACAGATACGCAGTATTTT. This sequence encodes CASILGLRDPGMATDTQYF.

The CDR3: CATSREGSTLLEKLFF. The CDR3 nucleotides are TGTGCCACCAGCAGAGAGGGCAGCACATTACTTGAAAAACTGTTTTTT. The V call is TRBV15, the J call TRBJ1-4; no reliable D call. The V end was cut by 0 bases, the J end by 7 bases, with 15 bases between. Germline V lookup: CDR1 LNHNV, CDR2 YYDKDF (reference sequence). The CDR3 runs 16 residues. The full variable domain, rest sourced from reference TRBV15 and TRBJ1-4, is DAMVIQNPRYQVTQFGKPVTLSCSQTLNHNVMYWYQQKSSQAPKLLFHYYDKDFNNEADTPDNFQSRRPNTSFCFLDIRSPGLGDTAMYLCATSREGSTLLEKLFFGSGTQLSVL.

The rearrangement uses TRBV27 and TRBJ2-7; weak D call: TRBD1 (5 bases). Germline loops: CDR1 MNHEY, CDR2 SMNVEV (reference sequence). The length of the CDR3 is 14 residues. V shed 6 bases and J shed 2 bases, with 14 bases lying between them. The CDR3 nucleotides are TGTGCCAGCAGCCCGACAGTTTTTGCCTACGAGCAGTACTTC. It codes for CASSPTVFAYEQYF.

This sequence joins TRBV2 and TRBJ2-1; D is unclear. CDR1 is SNHLY, CDR2 FYNNEI, per germline. Trimming cost V 8 bases and J 4 bases, with 15 bases left between them. The CDR3 covers 14 residues. In DNA form, the CDR3 reads TGTGCCAGCTATGGCAGCCAAGGATACAATGAGCAGTTCTTC. This translates into CASYGSQGYNEQFF.

This clone has more than one count but fewer than ten. This chain uses TRBV11-3 with TRBJ2-3; tentatively, D is TRBD2 (5 bases). This CDR3 contains 14 residues. Germline CDR1 is SGHNT and CDR2 is YENEEA. The V end lost 1 base, the J end lost 6 bases, and 11 bases lay between the germline ends. CDR3 sequence (DNA): TGTGCCAGCAGCTTAGGAGAGGGATACGATACGCAGTATTTT. It codes for CASSLGEGYDTQYF. Based on the CDR3 plus reference TRBV11-3 and TRBJ2-3, the full variable domain is EAGVVQSPRYKIIEKKQPVAFWCNPISGHNTLYWYLQNLGQGPELLIRYENEEAVDDSQLPKDRFSAERLKGVDSTLKIQPAELGDSAVYLCASSLGEGYDTQYFGPGTRLTVL.

This chain uses TRBV9 with TRBJ1-5, with D possibly matching TRBD1 (6 bases). This CDR3 region has 12 residues. Deletions cut 7 bases from V and 5 bases from J, with 10 bases between. Germline CDR1 SGDLS, CDR2 YYNGEE. CDR3 DNA sequence: TGTGCCAGCGGGGGGCGGGATCAGCCCCAGCATTTT. As protein: CASGGRDQPQHF.

This clone was found many times. The CDR3: CSVEGGGEGHYEQYF. DNA of the CDR3: TGCAGCGTTGAAGGGGGTGGAGAAGGTCACTACGAGCAGTACTTC. The rearrangement uses TRBV29-1 and TRBJ2-7; unclear D gene. Trimming cost V 1 base and J 3 bases, with 16 bases left between them. CDR1 and CDR2 (germline): SQVTM, ANQGSEA. There are 15 residues in the CDR3.

The chain is built from TRBV19 and TRBJ1-2; perhaps TRBD1 as D (6 bases). Trimming pared 7 bases from V and 2 bases from J, leaving 20 bases between. Looked up from germline, CDR1 is LNHDA and CDR2 is SQIVND (reference sequence). This CDR3 contains 16 residues. The CDR3 loop reads CASTPASGTHNYGYTF. The DNA of the CDR3 is TGTGCCAGTACCCCAGCCTCCGGGACACACAACTATGGCTACACCTTC.

This clone was counted between two and nine times. The V and J genes are TRBV7-8 and TRBJ1-1, with 11 bases fitting TRBD1. This CDR3 region has 18 residues. The germline gives CDR1 SGHVS, CDR2 FQNEAQ. Trimming took 1 base from V and 0 from J; bases not matched to a gene: 7. CDR3 loop: CASSLGVGQGEVNTEAFF. In nucleotides, the CDR3 is TGTGCCAGCAGCTTAGGGGTGGGACAGGGGGAGGTGAACACTGAAGCTTTCTTT.

J is TRBJ2-5 and V is TRBV2, with D uncertain. CDR3 size: 16 residues. CDR1 and CDR2 from the germline V gene are SNHLY and FYNNEI. Trimming took off 3 bases at V and 1 base at J, with 15 bases between the two ends. CDR3 sequence: CASSDLYSQSQETQYF. The CDR3 nucleotides are TGTGCCAGCAGTGATTTATACAGCCAGAGCCAAGAGACCCAGTACTTC.

The V call is TRBV4-2, the J call TRBJ2-6; unclear D gene. The CDR3 runs 17 residues. Germline CDR1 and CDR2: LGHNA and YNFKEQ. V was cut by 1 base and J by 0 bases, with 10 bases left in between. CDR3 protein: CASSQGHGTSGANVLTF. The DNA of the CDR3 is TGTGCCAGCAGCCAAGGACATGGAACCTCTGGGGCCAACGTCCTGACTTTC.

Written as DNA, the CDR3 is TGTGCCAGTAGTATCGGGGGTGTAGGCTACGAGCAGTACTTC. Residues: CASSIGGVGYEQYF. This chain joins TRBV19 and TRBJ2-7; D is possibly TRBD2 (6 bases). Deletions cut 3 bases from V and 3 bases from J, with 12 bases between. The CDR3 is 14 residues long. Looked up from germline, CDR1 is LNHDA and CDR2 is SQIVND (reference sequence).